The text below deals with one T cell receptor beta chain. These data belong to a study of blood T cell repertoires in COVID-19. Study overall: Specimens from acute and convalescent COVID-19 originated in the United States, Italy and Spain. T cells, B-cell-depleted T cells, or PBMCs provided the cDNA or gDNA that served as material.

The CDR3 spans 11 residues. Trimming took off 3 bases at V and 7 bases at J, with 6 bases between the two ends. CDR1 is SNHLY, CDR2 FYNNEI, per germline. Original analysis: Reference gene primers were amplified, and this amplification served to estimate nucleated cell counts. Only in-frame clones appear in the TCRdb table, and some are missing; sequencing was by immunoSEQ multiplex PCR. D and trimming come from the DNA, and the V and J calls and clone size come from that table. The table records around 140,000 clones, roughly three quarters of them present only once. Sequencing was done on a sample of peripheral blood. The receptor was isolated from a woman in her seventies with acute or convalescent COVID-19. The chain uses TRBV2 and TRBJ1-2; D uncertain. This CDR3 is CASSEEGGYTF. DNA for the CDR3: TGTGCCAGCAGTGAGGAGGGTGGCTACACCTTC.